One sample yielded the 28 T cell receptor beta chains listed below, sequenced in a study of T cell responses to AZD1222 COVID-19 vaccine. TCRdb's table, derived via immunoSEQ multiplex PCR, lists solely in-frame clones and lacks some. The repertoire includes about 72,000 clones, about nine tenths of them detected once, and approximately 25% sits in the top ten. Specimen: peripheral blood, collected on day 0 of AZD1222 vaccination. The receptor source for this set is an adult in good health.

The rearrangement links TRBV27 to TRBJ2-3, with D possibly TRBD1 on 6 matching bases. The CDR3 spans 18 residues. Trimming stripped 4 bases from V and 1 base from J, with 21 bases between. The germline CDR1 and CDR2 sequences are MNHEY and SMNVEV (reference sequence). CDR3: CASSSDSRVSFGTDTQYF. Here the CDR3 DNA reads TGTGCCAGCAGTTCGGACAGTCGGGTGAGTTTCGGCACAGATACGCAGTATTTT.

This chain uses TRBV4-2 with TRBJ1-3; TRBD1 aligns across 8 bases. This CDR3 is 15 amino acids long. The germline CDR1 and CDR2 sequences are LGHNA and YNFKEQ. J gave up 4 bases and V 3 bases, and 5 bases lay outside the gene matches. This CDR3 reads CASSQYRGEGNTIYF. As DNA, the CDR3 is TGTGCCAGCAGCCAGTACAGGGGGGAAGGAAACACCATATATTTT.

This clone was seen once. The chain joins TRBV6-5 to TRBJ1-5, with 8 positions matching TRBD1. There are 14 residues in the CDR3. The J segment lost 6 bases and the V segment lost 8 bases, leaving 9 bases of the junction unmatched. Germline CDR1 reads MNHEY; CDR2 reads SVGAGI. CDR3 residues: CASGPGGDSQPQHF. The CDR3 DNA is TGTGCCAGCGGCCCAGGGGGCGATTCTCAGCCCCAGCATTTT.

A word on this clone: One end of the junction does not line up with germline, which may come from a read error. The gene calls are TRBV11-2 and TRBJ2-1, with 12 nucleotides matching TRBD2. Per germline, CDR1 SGHAT and CDR2 FQNNGV. The CDR3 runs 16 residues. The CDR3 spells CASSPRLAGGPNGQFF. The CDR3 DNA is TGTGCCAGCAGCCCCCGGCTAGCGGGGGGGCCCAATGGGCAGTTCTTC.

This rearrangement joins TRBV15 to TRBJ1-1; D not certain. Trimming pared 4 bases from V and 1 base from J, leaving 19 bases between. Germline V gene data show CDR1 as LNHNV and CDR2 as YYDKDF (reference sequence). The CDR3 contains 17 residues. CDR3 loop: CATSKGGLRRGNTEAFF. The CDR3 nucleotides are TGTGCCACCAGCAAGGGCGGGCTCCGGCGGGGGAACACTGAAGCTTTCTTT.

This clone has only one observation. V usage is TRBV24-1 and J usage is TRBJ2-2; D ambiguous. CDR3 length: 13 amino acids. V was trimmed by 7 bases and J by 0 bases, leaving 5 bases between them. CDR1 and CDR2 from the germline V gene are KGHDR and SFDVKD. CDR3 in amino acids: CATRTTNTGELFF. In DNA form, the CDR3 reads TGTGCCACCAGAACTACGAACACCGGGGAGCTGTTTTTT.

The chain joins TRBV12-3 or TRBV12-4 to TRBJ1-1, with TRBD1 matching over 7 bases. V shed 5 bases and J 1 base; nucleotides not matched to a gene: 1. The CDR3 is made up of 13 amino acids. The CDR3 DNA sequence: TGTGCCAGCAGTGGGGACAGGAACACTGAAGCTTTCTTT. This translates into CASSGDRNTEAFF.

The V call is TRBV27, the J call TRBJ1-5, with TRBD1 matching over 11 bases. Germline V gene data show CDR1 as MNHEY and CDR2 as SMNVEV (reference sequence). V lost 8 bases, J lost 0 bases, and 6 bases stayed unmatched. This CDR3 has 16 amino acids. The CDR3 protein is CASGRTGGISNQPQHF. The DNA for the CDR3 is TGTGCCAGCGGCAGGACAGGGGGCATTAGCAATCAGCCCCAGCATTTT.

The chain is built from TRBV29-1 and TRBJ2-1, with 8 bases matching TRBD1. The CDR3 runs to 14 residues. Germline-derived CDR1 and CDR2 are SQVTM and ANQGSEA. Trimming cost V 2 bases and J 1 base; bases outside gene matches: 1. CDR3 bases: TGCAGCGTTGAACAGGGGGCTTCCTACAATGAGCAGTTCTTC. Translation: CSVEQGASYNEQFF.

The chain uses TRBV15 and TRBJ2-7; D ambiguous. V was cut by 4 bases and J by 7 bases, with 17 bases left in between. Per germline, CDR1 LNHNV and CDR2 YYDKDF (reference sequence). This CDR3 comprises 14 residues. CDR3 DNA: TGTGCCACCAGCATAGAAGGAATCCTTGGGGAGCAGTACTTC. Its protein product is CATSIEGILGEQYF.

The V call is TRBV20-1, the J call TRBJ2-1; the match to TRBD2 covers 10 bases. CDR3 length equals 17 residues. Germline CDR1 reads DFQATT; CDR2 reads SNEGSKA (reference sequence). J gave up 4 bases and V 3 bases, and 12 bases lay outside the gene matches. This chain's CDR3 is CSASSLAGVTGYNEQFF. The CDR3 DNA is TGCAGTGCTAGTTCTCTAGCGGGGGTCACCGGATACAATGAGCAGTTCTTC.

The V and J genes are TRBV30 and TRBJ1-3; D unclear. This CDR3 is 13 amino acids long. Trimming took 0 bases from V and 0 from J, leaving 3 bases between them. Germline lookup yields CDR1 GTSNPN and CDR2 SVGIG (reference sequence). This chain's CDR3 is CAWSVASGNTIYF. The CDR3 region has the DNA TGTGCCTGGAGTGTCGCCTCTGGAAACACCATATATTTT.

The CDR3 reads CASSTTGTALFYSGNTIYF. The CDR3 bases are TGTGCCAGCAGCACTACCGGGACAGCCTTATTCTACTCTGGAAACACCATATATTTT. The V call is TRBV28, the J call TRBJ1-3; 7 positions agree with TRBD1. Germline V gives CDR1 MDHEN, CDR2 SYDVKM. CDR3 length: 19 residues. Trimming cost V 6 bases and J 0 bases; bases outside gene matches: 17.

The rearrangement uses TRBV27 and TRBJ2-2; D gene ambiguous. The germline CDR1 and CDR2 sequences are MNHEY and SMNVEV (reference sequence). Between the trimmed V and J ends, which lost 3 bases and 4 bases, there was a span of 9 bases. This CDR3 is built from 14 residues. As DNA, the CDR3 is TGTGCCAGCAGTTTTATGGTGCTCACCGGGGAGCTGTTTTTT. This sequence encodes CASSFMVLTGELFF.

The chain recombines TRBV2 with TRBJ1-6; 8 nucleotides match TRBD1. J was trimmed by 10 bases and V by 6 bases; bases with no gene match: 11. CDR3 size: 15 residues. The V gene's germline CDR1 is SNHLY and CDR2 FYNNEI. For the CDR3, the DNA is TGTGCCAGCAGAATCGGACAGGGAAGTCCCTCACCCCTCCACTTT. It yields the protein CASRIGQGSPSPLHF.

V and J are TRBV21-1 and TRBJ1-1. TRBV21-1 has pseudogene status. The CDR3 is made up of 16 amino acids. CDR3 nucleotide sequence: TGTGCCAGCAGCAAAGCCCCGAGGAATTTCAACACTGAAGCTTTCTTT. This encodes CASSKAPRNFNTEAFF.

V gene TRBV6-5 combines with J gene TRBJ1-1, with D uncertain. This CDR3 comprises 13 residues. The V end was cut by 7 bases, the J end by 0 bases, with 9 bases between. Germline V CDR1 and CDR2: MNHEY, SVGAGI. The CDR3 DNA is TGTGCCAGCACCCACAGCATGAACACTGAAGCTTTCTTT. It translates to CASTHSMNTEAFF.

The table lists this clone with a few counts. The chain joins TRBV9 to TRBJ1-2, with 7 bases lining up with TRBD1. J lost 5 bases, V lost 4 bases, and 8 bases had no gene match. Germline V gene lookup returns CDR1 SGDLS and CDR2 YYNGEE. CDR3 length: 14 residues. CDR3 in amino acids: CASSPDRDAYGYTF. The DNA of the CDR3 is TGTGCCAGCAGCCCCGACAGGGACGCATATGGCTACACCTTC.

The chain links TRBV7-9 to TRBJ1-5; D unclear. In germline, CDR1 is SEHNR, CDR2 FQNEAQ (reference sequence). The length of the CDR3 is 12 residues. Trimming pared 8 bases from V and 8 bases from J, leaving 13 bases between. CDR3 in amino acids: CASADGLEPQHF. The CDR3 nucleotides read TGTGCCAGCGCGGACGGTCTTGAGCCCCAGCATTTT.

The CDR3 reads CASSPSRGYNSPLHF. CDR3 nucleotide sequence: TGTGCCAGCAGCCCCTCAAGAGGGTATAATTCACCCCTCCACTTT. This chain uses TRBV7-6 with TRBJ1-6; D unresolved. Germline-derived CDR1 and CDR2 are SGHVS and FNYEAQ. Deletions cut 5 bases from V and 4 bases from J, with 12 bases between. The CDR3 sequence is 15 residues long.

This sequence joins TRBV13 and TRBJ1-2, with D unresolved. The CDR3 extends over 12 amino acids. Germline CDR1 is PRHDT and CDR2 is FYEKMQ (reference sequence). V lost 5 bases to trimming and J lost 7 bases, with 11 bases between them. The CDR3: CASSQGGRGYTF. For the CDR3, the DNA is TGTGCCAGCAGCCAAGGTGGGCGTGGCTACACCTTC. Full variable domain (rest looked up from reference TRBV13 and TRBJ1-2): AAGVIQSPRHLIKEKRETATLKCYPIPRHDTVYWYQQGPGQDPQFLISFYEKMQSDKGSIPDRFSAQQFSDYHSELNMSSLELGDSALYFCASSQGGRGYTFGSGTRLTVV.

The genes are TRBV30 and TRBJ2-3; TRBD1 matches at 8 bases. This CDR3 is built from 16 residues. Per the germline V gene, CDR1 is GTSNPN and CDR2 is SVGIG (reference sequence). Unmatched junction bases numbered 11, after V lost 3 bases and J lost 3 bases. The CDR3 here is CAWSVRTGKVTDTQYF. CDR3 DNA sequence: TGTGCCTGGAGCGTCCGGACAGGGAAGGTAACAGATACGCAGTATTTT.

In its sample, this clone was seen many times. This sequence joins TRBV14 and TRBJ2-3; D tentatively reads TRBD1 or TRBD2 (5 bases each). The V gene lost 4 bases and the J gene lost 2 bases, with 13 bases spanning the gap. Germline values: CDR1 SGHDN, CDR2 FVKESK. The CDR3 runs 15 residues. The CDR3 DNA reads TGTGCCAGCAGCCGGGGACCGGTAATCACAGATACGCAGTATTTT. Translation: CASSRGPVITDTQYF.

CDR3 DNA: TGCGCCAGCAGCCAATGGACAGGGACGAATGAAAAACTGTTTTTT. Translation: CASSQWTGTNEKLFF. The V and J genes are TRBV4-3 and TRBJ1-4; 8 positions match TRBD1. The CDR3 covers 15 residues. Per the germline V gene, CDR1 is LGHNA and CDR2 is YSLEER. The J segment lost 5 bases and the V segment lost 2 bases, leaving 4 bases of the junction unmatched.

V and J are TRBV15 and TRBJ1-1, with TRBD1 as a possible D gene (5 bases). The CDR3 is 16 residues long. The V end lost 0 bases, the J end lost 0 bases, and 11 bases lay between the germline ends. Germline CDR1 LNHNV, CDR2 YYDKDF (reference sequence). Here the CDR3 reads CATSRDLGTLNTEAFF. The CDR3 nucleotides read TGTGCCACCAGCAGAGATCTCGGGACGCTGAACACTGAAGCTTTCTTT. Full variable domain (rest looked up from reference TRBV15 and TRBJ1-1): DAMVIQNPRYQVTQFGKPVTLSCSQTLNHNVMYWYQQKSSQAPKLLFHYYDKDFNNEADTPDNFQSRRPNTSFCFLDIRSPGLGDTAMYLCATSRDLGTLNTEAFFGQGTRLTVV.

The chain's CDR3 is CASSLSRTVNTEAFF. For the CDR3, the DNA is TGTGCCAGCAGCTTATCAAGGACGGTGAACACTGAAGCTTTCTTT. The chain carries TRBV7-9 and TRBJ1-1, with D hard to call. V lost 2 bases and J 0 bases, leaving 10 bases between the germline ends. Germline V CDR1 and CDR2: SEHNR, FQNEAQ (reference sequence). This CDR3 is built from 15 residues.

The chain recombines TRBV5-1 with TRBJ1-4; maybe TRBD1 (5 bases). Germline V gene sequence: CDR1 SGHRS, CDR2 YFSETQ. The CDR3 extends over 15 amino acids. Trimming left V 7 bases short and J 8 bases short, with 21 bases between. This CDR3 reads CASQNQGSTPEKLFF. The CDR3 DNA reads TGCGCCAGCCAAAACCAGGGCTCAACTCCGGAAAAACTGTTTTTT. Full variable domain (outside the CDR3, taken from reference TRBV5-1 and TRBJ1-4): KAGVTQTPRYLIKTRGQQVTLSCSPISGHRSVSWYQQTPGQGLQFLFEYFSETQRNKGNFPGRFSGRQFSNSRSEMNVSTLELGDSALYLCASQNQGSTPEKLFFGSGTQLSVL.

This CDR3 is CASSQEGRFYGYTF. CDR3 nucleotides: TGTGCCAGCAGCCAAGAGGGGCGGTTCTATGGCTACACCTTC. The V and J genes are TRBV4-2 and TRBJ1-2; the D gene is possibly TRBD1 (5 bases). CDR1 is LGHNA, CDR2 YNFKEQ, per germline. This CDR3 region has 14 residues. V was trimmed by 0 bases and J by 4 bases, leaving 9 bases between them.